This passage covers 3 T cell receptor beta chains from one sample sequenced in a study of T cells in Graves' hyperthyroidism and ophthalmopathy. Amplified TCR beta CDR3 regions came from RNA transcripts. TCR CDR3 regions were first amplified by RT-PCR with HTBI primers. TCRdb passed the multiplex PCR reads through MiXCR, listing each CDR3 protein once. Of tens of thousands of distinct CDR3 sequences listed, about 53% were seen once; the top ten hold under 35%. The sample consisted of peripheral blood or thyroid tissue (not recorded which). Source of these receptors: a man aged 18 to 29 with Graves' hyperthyroidism.

V usage is TRBV14 and J usage is TRBJ1-5; perhaps TRBD1 as D (6 bases). Looked up from germline, CDR1 is SGHDN and CDR2 is FVKESK. CDR3 length: 14 amino acids. V was cut by 2 bases and J by 6 bases, with 11 bases left in between. The CDR3 region has the DNA TGTGCCAGCAGCCAAACAGGGTTTACTCAGCCCCAGCATTTT. It encodes CASSQTGFTQPQHF.

This clonotype was seen at least ten times. This chain uses TRBV27 with TRBJ1-2; 7 nucleotides line up with TRBD1. This CDR3 is 14 amino acids long. Trimming at V came to 7 bases and at J to 7 bases, leaving 12 bases not matched to a gene. Germline-derived CDR1 and CDR2 are MNHEY and SMNVEV (reference sequence). The CDR3 sequence is CASTRNRDSGGYTF. In DNA form, the CDR3 reads TGTGCCAGCACCCGAAACCGGGACAGTGGTGGCTACACCTTC.

This clonotype was detected ten times or more. J is TRBJ2-7 and V is TRBV6-5, with D perhaps TRBD1 (6 bases). The germline CDR1 and CDR2 sequences are MNHEY and SVGAGI. The CDR3 is 13 residues long. Trimming shortened V by 2 bases and J by 6 bases, and 11 bases separated the two germline ends. The CDR3 reads CASSYGTLAEQYF. The CDR3 nucleotides are TGTGCCAGCAGTTACGGGACACTTGCCGAGCAGTACTTC.